These 27 T cell receptor beta chains originate from one sample sequenced in a study of blood T cell repertoires in COVID-19. Method: immunoSEQ multiplex PCR; TCRdb's copy keeps in-frame clones and lacks some. In the table there are approximately 260,000 clones, 88% of which are singletons. Sequenced material: peripheral blood. These receptors all come from a woman aged 65 to 85 with COVID-19, enrolled during active disease.

This chain joins TRBV3-1 (or the pseudogene TRBV3-2) and TRBJ2-2; TRBD1 matches 8 bases. With V trimmed by 3 bases and J by 6 bases, 12 bases remained unmatched. The length of the CDR3 is 17 residues. Looked up from germline, CDR1 is LGHDT and CDR2 is YNNKEL (reference sequence). The CDR3 region has the DNA TGTGCCAGCAGCCAGGGTGGACAGGGTGAGTTCGCCGGGGAGCTGTTTTTT. As protein: CASSQGGQGEFAGELFF.

This rearrangement joins TRBV5-4 to TRBJ2-5; perhaps TRBD1 as D (6 bases). The germline V gene encodes CDR1 SGHNT and CDR2 YYREEE (reference sequence). V lost 1 base to trimming and J lost 4 bases, with 8 bases between them. CDR3 length: 13 amino acids. The CDR3 nucleotides read TGTGCCAGCAGCTTGATACAGGGAGAGACCCAGTACTTC. This encodes CASSLIQGETQYF.

This chain links TRBV5-1 with TRBJ1-5; TRBD1 is a possible D gene (5 bases). This CDR3 has 15 amino acids. The germline V gene encodes CDR1 SGHRS and CDR2 YFSETQ. Trimming removed 0 bases from V and 2 bases from J, with 9 bases in between. The CDR3 reads CASSLVGAGNQPQHF. The CDR3 DNA reads TGCGCCAGCAGCTTGGTTGGGGCCGGCAATCAGCCCCAGCATTTT.

This sequence joins TRBV6-5 and TRBJ2-1, with a weak D call TRBD2 (5 bases). The V and J ends lost 7 bases and 7 bases respectively, with 20 bases between them. Germline CDR1 is MNHEY and CDR2 is SVGAGI. The CDR3 spans 15 residues. The CDR3 DNA follows: TGTGCCAGCAATACGTGGATTGAGGGTAGAAATGAGCAGTTCTTC. Its translation is CASNTWIEGRNEQFF.

The chain recombines TRBV5-8 with TRBJ2-7; 8 bases align to TRBD1. The CDR3 contains 14 residues. With 3 bases clipped from V and 7 bases from J, the junction kept 9 bases outside the gene matches. CDR1 and CDR2 from the germline V gene are SGHTS and YDEGEE. The CDR3 is CASSWPGRGLEQYF. The CDR3, as DNA: TGTGCCAGCAGCTGGCCGGGCAGGGGGCTTGAGCAGTACTTC.

V and J are TRBV19 and TRBJ2-1; 11 positions match TRBD2. Looked up from germline, CDR1 is LNHDA and CDR2 is SQIVND (reference sequence). This CDR3 has 14 amino acids. With V trimmed by 4 bases and J by 6 bases, 2 bases remained unmatched. In DNA, the CDR3 is TGTGCCAGTAGTAATCTAGCGGGAGGCAATGAGCAGTTCTTC. Its translation: CASSNLAGGNEQFF.

The chain has TRBV12-3 or TRBV12-4 and TRBJ1-1; D is uncertain. V was pared by 6 bases and J by 1 base, with 9 bases between. This CDR3 is built from 13 residues. The CDR3 DNA reads TGTGCCAGCAGACCCACCGGGAACACTGAAGCTTTCTTT. Amino acids: CASRPTGNTEAFF.

The chain carries TRBV7-9 and TRBJ1-6; 10 nucleotides match TRBD1. The CDR3 covers 15 residues. Germline V gene data show CDR1 as SEHNR and CDR2 as FQNEAQ (reference sequence). Trimming removed 5 bases from V and 6 bases from J; junction bases left unmatched: 4. The CDR3 is CASSGTGAFNSPLHF. As DNA, the CDR3 is TGTGCCAGCAGCGGGACAGGGGCCTTTAATTCACCCCTCCACTTT. Full variable domain (missing parts from reference TRBV7-9 and TRBJ1-6): DTGVSQNPRHKITKRGQNVTFRCDPISEHNRLYWYRQTLGQGPEFLTYFQNEAQLEKSRLLSDRFSAERPKGSFSTLEIQRTEQGDSAMYLCASSGTGAFNSPLHFGNGTRLTVT.

The chain combines TRBV6-5 with TRBJ1-5, with unresolved D. The V end was cut by 0 bases, the J end by 0 bases, with 9 bases between. The CDR3 is 16 amino acids. Germline assignment: CDR1 MNHEY and CDR2 SVGAGI. CDR3 amino acids: CASSYSRQFSNQPQHF. CDR3 coding DNA: TGTGCCAGCAGTTACTCCCGCCAGTTTAGCAATCAGCCCCAGCATTTT.

This clone was observed once. CDR3 region: CASSFRAGAGYEQFF. DNA for the CDR3: TGTGCCAGCAGTTTTCGGGCAGGGGCAGGGTATGAGCAGTTCTTC. This chain uses TRBV6-2 or TRBV6-3 with TRBJ2-1, with D possibly TRBD1 on 6 matching bases. Trimming took 4 bases from V and 8 from J, leaving 18 bases between them. CDR1 and CDR2 (germline): MNHEY, SVGEGT. This CDR3 has 15 residues.

This chain joins TRBV9 and TRBJ2-2; 7 bases match TRBD2. After removal of 0 bases from V and 6 bases from J, the junction contained 5 bases not matched to a gene. CDR1 and CDR2 from the germline V gene are SGDLS and YYNGEE. The CDR3 sequence is 15 residues long. In DNA form, the CDR3 reads TGTGCCAGCAGCGTAGGGACTAGTACCGCCGGGGAGCTGTTTTTT. This codes for CASSVGTSTAGELFF. Looking up the rest from reference TRBV9 and TRBJ2-2 gives the full variable domain: DSGVTQTPKHLITATGQRVTLRCSPRSGDLSVYWYQQSLDQGLQFLIQYYNGEERAKGNILERFSAQQFPDLHSELNLSSLELGDSALYFCASSVGTSTAGELFFGEGSRLTVL.

This clone has only one observation. V usage is TRBV10-1 and J usage is TRBJ1-5; 9 bases map to TRBD1. The CDR3 spans 16 residues. CDR1 and CDR2 from the germline V gene are WNHNN and SYGVQD (reference sequence). V was pared by 9 bases and J by 2 bases, with 11 bases of the junction left unmatched. CDR3 protein: CASGRDRASRNQPQHF. The CDR3 bases are TGCGCCAGTGGCCGGGACAGGGCTAGTCGCAATCAGCCCCAGCATTTT.

The CDR3, as DNA: TGCGCCAGCAGCCTCGGCGGGACCTGGGTCGATGAGCAGTTCTTC. Encoded protein: CASSLGGTWVDEQFF. This chain joins TRBV4-1 and TRBJ2-1; the D gene is possibly TRBD2 (6 bases). This CDR3 has 15 amino acids. In germline, CDR1 is MGHRA, CDR2 YSYEKL. The V end was cut by 4 bases, the J end by 8 bases, with 18 bases between.

The chain links TRBV2 to TRBJ1-6; possible D gene TRBD1, 5 bases. Germline V CDR1 and CDR2: SNHLY, FYNNEI. V was pared by 3 bases and J by 0 bases, with 6 bases between. The CDR3 consists of 15 residues. This CDR3 reads CASSDDSSYNSPLHF. CDR3 bases: TGTGCCAGCAGTGACGACAGCTCCTATAATTCACCCCTCCACTTT.

The V and J genes are TRBV7-9 and TRBJ2-4, with D hard to call. This CDR3 contains 16 residues. Germline V gene sequence: CDR1 SEHNR, CDR2 FQNEAQ (reference sequence). Trimming took 6 bases from V and 0 from J, leaving 15 bases between them. The CDR3 DNA is TGTGCCAGCAGTCCTTCGCCACTACTAGCCAAAAACATTCAGTACTTC. This translates into CASSPSPLLAKNIQYF.

The chain uses TRBV12-5 and TRBJ2-2; D is ambiguous. This CDR3 is 13 amino acids long. Trimming took 0 bases from V and 6 from J, leaving 5 bases between them. Germline CDR1 and CDR2: LGHNT and FRNRAP. CDR3 nucleotides: TGTGCTAGTGGTTTGGTCTCCTCCGGGGAGCTGTTTTTT. Residues: CASGLVSSGELFF.

This chain connects TRBV28 to TRBJ2-7; 10 positions match TRBD2. V lost 5 bases and J lost 4; bases outside the gene matches: 11. Germline V gene lookup returns CDR1 MDHEN and CDR2 SYDVKM. The CDR3 runs to 16 residues. The CDR3 loop reads CASSLTPGLARYEQYF. The CDR3, as DNA: TGTGCCAGCAGTCTCACCCCGGGACTAGCGAGATACGAGCAGTACTTC.

The J gene is TRBJ1-1, the V gene TRBV18, with a weak D call TRBD1 (5 bases). Germline V gene sequence: CDR1 KGHSH, CDR2 LQKENI. V was cut by 1 base and J by 5 bases, with 14 bases left in between. This CDR3 is built from 15 residues. The CDR3 bases are TGTGCCAGCTCACCACAGCAGGGCCCCGGGACTGAAGCTTTCTTT. Translation: CASSPQQGPGTEAFF.

The chain uses TRBV7-9 and TRBJ1-2, with 9 bases aligning to TRBD1. The CDR3 loop spans 15 amino acids. Germline V gives CDR1 SEHNR, CDR2 FQNEAQ (reference sequence). V was clipped by 2 bases and J by 1 base; unmatched bases: 2. CDR3 amino acids: CASSLPGQGNYGYTF. The CDR3 nucleotides read TGTGCCAGCAGCTTACCGGGACAGGGTAACTATGGCTACACCTTC.

CDR3 amino acids: CASSPGTGEIRETQYF. The CDR3, as DNA: TGTGCCAGCAGCCCCGGGACAGGGGAAATAAGGGAGACCCAGTACTTC. The chain uses TRBV7-9 and TRBJ2-5, with 10 bases matching TRBD1. V trimming: 5 bases; J trimming: 5 bases; junction bases outside the gene matches: 11. The CDR3 is 16 residues long. CDR1 and CDR2 (germline): SEHNR, FQNEAQ (reference sequence).

This clone showed up just once. V gene TRBV5-1 combines with J gene TRBJ2-5; D may be TRBD1 (8 bases). This CDR3 has 14 residues. Trimming cost V 3 bases and J 5 bases, with 14 bases left between them. Germline V lookup: CDR1 SGHRS, CDR2 YFSETQ. The CDR3 is CASSSDRGGETQYF. CDR3 nucleotides: TGCGCCAGCAGCTCAGACAGGGGAGGGGAGACCCAGTACTTC. Full variable domain (remainder filled in from reference TRBV5-1 and TRBJ2-5): KAGVTQTPRYLIKTRGQQVTLSCSPISGHRSVSWYQQTPGQGLQFLFEYFSETQRNKGNFPGRFSGRQFSNSRSEMNVSTLELGDSALYLCASSSDRGGETQYFGPGTRLLVL.

V is TRBV6-5 and J is TRBJ2-7, with TRBD1 matching 8 bases. Per germline, CDR1 MNHEY and CDR2 SVGAGI. J gave up 6 bases and V 5 bases, and 6 bases lay outside the gene matches. This CDR3 has 13 residues. CDR3 amino acids: CASSPSTGGEQYF. The CDR3 DNA reads as TGTGCCAGCAGTCCATCCACAGGGGGCGAGCAGTACTTC.

The chain couples TRBV24-1 to TRBJ2-2, with D unclear. The CDR3 length is 16 residues. Deletions cut 3 bases from V and 6 bases from J, with 16 bases between. Germline V lookup: CDR1 KGHDR, CDR2 SFDVKD. The CDR3, as DNA: TGTGCCACCAGTGATACGCCCGGAGCTGGGTCCGGGGAGCTGTTTTTT. Translated, it gives CATSDTPGAGSGELFF.

This clone was seen once. This CDR3 is CASSSGQGDYGYTF. The CDR3 DNA is TGTGCCAGCAGCTCCGGACAGGGCGACTATGGCTACACCTTC. The chain is built from TRBV28 and TRBJ1-2; 8 bases align to TRBD1. Per germline, CDR1 MDHEN and CDR2 SYDVKM. This CDR3 has 14 residues. With V trimmed by 6 bases and J by 3 bases, 6 bases remained unmatched.

This clone was counted a few times. V gene TRBV28 combines with J gene TRBJ1-1; TRBD1 agrees at 9 bases. CDR3 length equals 15 residues. Unmatched junction bases numbered 14, after V lost 7 bases and J lost 8 bases. Germline CDR1 reads MDHEN; CDR2 reads SYDVKM. The CDR3: CASTTGGQRGAEAFF. DNA of the CDR3: TGTGCCAGCACTACAGGGGGCCAGCGGGGGGCCGAAGCTTTCTTT. The whole variable domain, filled in from reference TRBV28 and TRBJ1-1, reads DVKVTQSSRYLVKRTGEKVFLECVQDMDHENMFWYRQDPGLGLRLIYFSYDVKMKEKGDIPEGYSVSREKKERFSLILESASTNQTSMYLCASTTGGQRGAEAFFGQGTRLTVV.

The chain joins TRBV28 to TRBJ1-6; D is ambiguous. CDR3 length: 15 residues. CDR1 is MDHEN and CDR2 is SYDVKM in the germline V gene. The V gene lost 8 bases and the J gene lost 5 bases, with 16 bases spanning the gap. The CDR3 nucleotides are TGTGCCAGCCGGCTGGCGGGTAGGGATAATTCACCCCTCCACTTT. This translates into CASRLAGRDNSPLHF.

This clone was detected once. V usage is TRBV5-1 and J usage is TRBJ1-1; 7 nucleotides line up with TRBD1. Germline V gene sequence: CDR1 SGHRS, CDR2 YFSETQ. This CDR3 comprises 13 residues. After removal of 7 bases from V and 3 bases from J, the junction contained 6 bases not matched to a gene. DNA of the CDR3: TGCGCCAGCGCCCAGCAGGGGGACACTGAAGCTTTCTTT. Its protein product is CASAQQGDTEAFF.